The sequence of this T cell receptor beta chain was determined in a study of blood T cells in healthy people across ages. The study, taken as a whole, reports: Those diversity estimates obtained from one million T cells were thought to be underestimates.

A sample-barcoded 5' primer and a J-beta primer mix were used in a second PCR of roughly 6 to 11 cycles. TCRdb itself ran the 5' RACE reads through MiXCR, one entry per CDR3 protein. Here the sample spans 450,000 to 700,000 distinct CDR3 sequences, approximately 30% being singletons. Germline assignment: CDR1 SSHAT and CDR2 FNYEAQ (reference sequence). The CDR3 is 17 residues long. About this clonotype itself: Antigen specificity is unknown. A read error may produce the germline difference seen at one junction end.

The receptor was isolated from a woman in her 70s in good health. Sequencing was carried out using blood. The chain has TRBV7-7 and TRBJ2-5; 7 nucleotides align to TRBD2. The CDR3 DNA reads TGTGCTAGCAGCTTACGGCCCACTAGCGAGGTACAAGAGACCCAGTACTTC. Translating it yields CASSLRPTSEVQETQYF.